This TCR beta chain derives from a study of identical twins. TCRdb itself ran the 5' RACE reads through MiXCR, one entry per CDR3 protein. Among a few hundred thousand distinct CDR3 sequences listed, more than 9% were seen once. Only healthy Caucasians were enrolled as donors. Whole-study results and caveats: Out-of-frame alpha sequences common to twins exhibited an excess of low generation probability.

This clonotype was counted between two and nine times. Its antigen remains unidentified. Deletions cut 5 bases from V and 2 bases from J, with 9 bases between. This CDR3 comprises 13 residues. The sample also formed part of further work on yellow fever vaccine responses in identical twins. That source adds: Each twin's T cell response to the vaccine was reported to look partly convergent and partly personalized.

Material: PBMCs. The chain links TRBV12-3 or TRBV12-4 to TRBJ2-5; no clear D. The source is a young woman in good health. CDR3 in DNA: TGTGCCAGCAGTGGGATGGCTCAAGAGACCCAGTACTTC. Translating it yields CASSGMAQETQYF.